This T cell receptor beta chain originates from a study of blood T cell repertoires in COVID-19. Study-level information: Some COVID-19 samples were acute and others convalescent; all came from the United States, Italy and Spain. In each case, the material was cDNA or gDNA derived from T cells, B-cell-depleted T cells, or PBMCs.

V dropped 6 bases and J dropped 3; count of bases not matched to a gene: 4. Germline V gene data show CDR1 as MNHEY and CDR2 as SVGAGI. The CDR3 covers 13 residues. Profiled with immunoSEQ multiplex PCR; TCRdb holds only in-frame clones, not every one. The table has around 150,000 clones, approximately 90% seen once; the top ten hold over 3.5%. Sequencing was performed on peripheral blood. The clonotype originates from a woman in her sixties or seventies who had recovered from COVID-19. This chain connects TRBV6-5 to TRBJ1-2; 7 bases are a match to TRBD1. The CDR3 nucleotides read TGTGCCAGCAGCCACAGGGGAGACTATGGCTACACCTTC. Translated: CASSHRGDYGYTF.